A selection of T cell receptor beta chains follows, all from one sample in a study of T cell changes during pregnancy in multiple sclerosis. The table came from immunoSEQ multiplex PCR; TCRdb's copy has only in-frame clones and leaves some out. The sample lists around 50,000 clones, around 90% occurring once. Sequences were derived from CD4+ T cells from peripheral blood mononuclear cells, sampled after pregnancy. Receptor source: a female donor in good health, enrolled as a control in a pregnancy study. CDR3s include the opening cysteine and the closing phenylalanine or tryptophan. Each record gives: CDR3 DNA, CDR3 protein, clone size, V gene, D gene, J gene. The D gene is left open where the match is weak. A clone size is listed for some rows: how often the clone was seen (once, few, many), or a class if it is expanded.

DNA: TGTGCCATCAGGGGGTACGGGACAGGGGTTTCTACGACCATATATTTT
CDR3: CAIRGYGTGVSTTIYF
size: NA
V: TRBV10-3
D: TRBD1
J: TRBJ1-3

DNA: TGTGCCAGCAGCTTAACGGAGTTTCGCGAGCAGTACTTC
CDR3: CASSLTEFREQYF
size: NA
V: TRBV7-8
D: NA
J: TRBJ2-7

DNA: TGTGCCAGCAGTTGGACAGGGTGGAATTCACCCCTCCACTTT
CDR3: CASSWTGWNSPLHF
size: NA
V: TRBV2
D: TRBD1
J: TRBJ1-6

DNA: TGTCGAGAGGCCGGATACACCATATATTTT
CDR3: CREAGYTIYF
size: NA
V: TRBV5-4
D: NA
J: TRBJ1-3

DNA: TGTGCCAGCAGCCCTCCCGGGACAGGGGTCTATGGCTACACCTTC
CDR3: CASSPPGTGVYGYTF
size: once
V: TRBV7-9
D: TRBD1
J: TRBJ1-2

DNA: TGTGCCAGCAGTCGGGACAGGGGGTTAATGTTGTACACCTTC
CDR3: CASSRDRGLMLYTF
size: NA
V: TRBV2
D: TRBD1
J: TRBJ1-2

DNA: TGTGCCAGCAGCTTGTTGGGTAGGGGCCAAGAGACCCAGTACTTC
CDR3: CASSLLGRGQETQYF
size: NA
V: TRBV5-6
D: NA
J: TRBJ2-5

DNA: TGCGCCAGCAGCCAAAGGACAGGGGACTATGGCTACACCTTC
CDR3: CASSQRTGDYGYTF
size: NA
V: TRBV5-1
D: TRBD1
J: TRBJ1-2

DNA: TGTGCCAGCCGAATTACTGGACCCGCGGGAAATGAGCAGTTCTTC
CDR3: CASRITGPAGNEQFF
size: NA
V: TRBV4-2
D: NA
J: TRBJ2-1

DNA: TGTGCCAGCAGCTTCCAATTGAACACTGAAGCTTTCTTT
CDR3: CASSFQLNTEAFF
size: NA
V: TRBV13
D: NA
J: TRBJ1-1

DNA: TGCGCCAGCAGTCCCGCGGGGGGCACTGAAGCTTTCTTT
CDR3: CASSPAGGTEAFF
size: NA
V: TRBV10-2
D: NA
J: TRBJ1-1

DNA: TGCGCCAGCAGCCAAGTTGGAGGGGAAGCTTTCTTT
CDR3: CASSQVGGEAFF
size: NA
V: TRBV4-1
D: NA
J: TRBJ1-1

DNA: TGTGCCAGCAGCTTAGGGGGACTAGGCCCAGATACGCAGTATTTT
CDR3: CASSLGGLGPDTQYF
size: NA
V: TRBV7-6
D: TRBD2
J: TRBJ2-3

DNA: TGCGCCAGCAGCTGGTCGGGAGGGCCTACGGATACGCAGTATTTT
CDR3: CASSWSGGPTDTQYF
size: NA
V: TRBV5-1
D: TRBD2
J: TRBJ2-3

DNA: TGCAGCGGGGGACAGACTGAAGCTTTCTTT
CDR3: CSGGQTEAFF
size: NA
V: TRBV29-1
D: TRBD1
J: TRBJ1-1

DNA: TGTGCCAGCATCCAACAGGGTCAAGTCTACGAGCAGTACTTC
CDR3: CASIQQGQVYEQYF
size: NA
V: TRBV28
D: NA
J: TRBJ2-7

DNA: TGTGCCAGCAGTCCAGAGGTCTTTATCCAGCCCTATGGCTACACCTTC
CDR3: CASSPEVFIQPYGYTF
size: NA
V: TRBV7-2
D: NA
J: TRBJ1-2

DNA: TGTGCCAGCAGCCAAGGTCGGATCGGACAGGGGCGGGAAGCTTTCTTT
CDR3: CASSQGRIGQGREAFF
size: NA
V: TRBV14
D: TRBD1
J: TRBJ1-1

DNA: TGTGCCAGCAGTTATCAGTCTGGAGTTGAAGCTTTCTTT
CDR3: CASSYQSGVEAFF
size: NA
V: TRBV6-6
D: NA
J: TRBJ1-1

DNA: TGTGCCAGCGGACAGCCCAACACTGAAGCTTTCTTT
CDR3: CASGQPNTEAFF
size: NA
V: TRBV19
D: NA
J: TRBJ1-1

DNA: TGTGCCAGCAGCATGACCGGGAGGACTAGTTTTCCAGATACGCAGTATTTT
CDR3: CASSMTGRTSFPDTQYF
size: NA
V: TRBV7-2
D: TRBD2
J: TRBJ2-3

DNA: TGTGCCAGCAGCTCGCGGCGGTTCGATGAGCAGTTCTTC
CDR3: CASSSRRFDEQFF
size: NA
V: TRBV11-3
D: NA
J: TRBJ2-1

DNA: TGTGCCAGCAGCCCGGGTTTAGCTAGCGGTTATCAAGAGACCCAGTACTTC
CDR3: CASSPGLASGYQETQYF
size: NA
V: TRBV4-2
D: TRBD2
J: TRBJ2-5

DNA: TGTGCCAGCAGTGATCTAGCCGGGCCGACTCTTGAGGCTTTCTTT
CDR3: CASSDLAGPTLEAFF
size: NA
V: TRBV25-1
D: NA
J: TRBJ1-1